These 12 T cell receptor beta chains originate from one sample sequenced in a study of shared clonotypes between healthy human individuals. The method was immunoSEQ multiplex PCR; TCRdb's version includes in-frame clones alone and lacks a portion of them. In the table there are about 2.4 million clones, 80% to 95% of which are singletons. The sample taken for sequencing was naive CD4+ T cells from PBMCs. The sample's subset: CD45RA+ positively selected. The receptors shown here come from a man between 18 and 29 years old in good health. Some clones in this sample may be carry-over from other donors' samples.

The DNA of the CDR3 is TGTGCCAGCAGTTTAGGGAGGACCTCTGGGGCCAACGTCCTGACTTTC. Translation gives CASSLGRTSGANVLTF. The chain is built from TRBV6-5 and TRBJ2-6; weak D call: TRBD2 (6 bases). This CDR3 region has 16 residues. Trimming took 4 bases from V and 0 from J, leaving 10 bases between them. The germline CDR1 and CDR2 sequences are MNHEY and SVGAGI.

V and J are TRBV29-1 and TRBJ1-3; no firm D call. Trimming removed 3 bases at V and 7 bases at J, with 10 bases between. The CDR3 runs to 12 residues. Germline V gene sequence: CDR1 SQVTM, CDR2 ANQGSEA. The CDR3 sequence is CSVEVGSNTIYF. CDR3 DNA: TGCAGCGTTGAGGTGGGGTCCAACACCATATATTTT.

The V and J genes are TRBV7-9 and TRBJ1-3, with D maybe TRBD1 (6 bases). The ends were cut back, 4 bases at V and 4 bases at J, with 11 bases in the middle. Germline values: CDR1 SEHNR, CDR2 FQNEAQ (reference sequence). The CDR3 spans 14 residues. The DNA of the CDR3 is TGTGCCAGCAGCTCACGGACAGTCGGAAACACCATATATTTT. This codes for CASSSRTVGNTIYF.

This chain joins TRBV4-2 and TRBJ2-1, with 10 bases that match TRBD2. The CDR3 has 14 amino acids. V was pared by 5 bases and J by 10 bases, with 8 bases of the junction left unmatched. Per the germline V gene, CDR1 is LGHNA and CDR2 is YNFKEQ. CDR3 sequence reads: CASSGTSVFPEQFF. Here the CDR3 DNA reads TGTGCCAGCAGCGGGACTAGCGTGTTCCCGGAGCAGTTCTTC.

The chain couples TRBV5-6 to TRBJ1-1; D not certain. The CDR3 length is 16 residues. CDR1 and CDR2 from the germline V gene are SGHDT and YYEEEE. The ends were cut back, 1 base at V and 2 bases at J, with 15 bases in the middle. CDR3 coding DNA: TGTGCCAGCAGCTTGTTTATGGTTCAGACCAACACTGAAGCTTTCTTT. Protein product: CASSLFMVQTNTEAFF.

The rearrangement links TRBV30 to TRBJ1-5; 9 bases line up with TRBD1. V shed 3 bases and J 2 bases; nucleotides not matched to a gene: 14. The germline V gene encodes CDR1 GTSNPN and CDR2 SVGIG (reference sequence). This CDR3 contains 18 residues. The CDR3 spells CAWSHRGQGVVGNQPQHF. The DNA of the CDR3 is TGTGCCTGGAGCCACAGGGGACAGGGAGTCGTCGGCAATCAGCCCCAGCATTTT.

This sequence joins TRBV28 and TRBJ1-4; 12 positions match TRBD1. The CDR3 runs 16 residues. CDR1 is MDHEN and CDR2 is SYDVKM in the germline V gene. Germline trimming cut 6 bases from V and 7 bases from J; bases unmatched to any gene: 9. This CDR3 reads CASRSGQGARIEKLFF. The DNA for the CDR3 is TGTGCCAGCAGGTCGGGACAGGGGGCGCGGATTGAAAAACTGTTTTTT.

The CDR3 loop is CASSLYSGGRIVNYGYTF. The CDR3 bases are TGTGCCAGCAGTTTATACTCAGGGGGGCGGATAGTTAACTATGGCTACACCTTC. V and J are TRBV27 and TRBJ1-2; 7 bases map to TRBD1. This CDR3 has 18 amino acids. Losses at the gene ends were 1 base for V and 1 base for J; bases not matched to a gene: 12. Germline V gene data show CDR1 as MNHEY and CDR2 as SMNVEV (reference sequence).

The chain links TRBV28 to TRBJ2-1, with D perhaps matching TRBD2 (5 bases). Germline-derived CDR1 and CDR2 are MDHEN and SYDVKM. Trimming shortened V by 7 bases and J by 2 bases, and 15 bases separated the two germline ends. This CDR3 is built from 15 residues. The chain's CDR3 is CASTLRRNAYNEQFF. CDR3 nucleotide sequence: TGTGCCAGCACCTTGCGGAGGAACGCCTACAATGAGCAGTTCTTC.

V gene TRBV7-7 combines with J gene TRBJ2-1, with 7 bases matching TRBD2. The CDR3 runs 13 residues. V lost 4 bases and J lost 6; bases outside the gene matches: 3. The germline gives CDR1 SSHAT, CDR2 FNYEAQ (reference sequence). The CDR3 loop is CASSSGTTNEQFF. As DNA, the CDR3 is TGTGCCAGCAGCTCCGGGACTACCAATGAGCAGTTCTTC.

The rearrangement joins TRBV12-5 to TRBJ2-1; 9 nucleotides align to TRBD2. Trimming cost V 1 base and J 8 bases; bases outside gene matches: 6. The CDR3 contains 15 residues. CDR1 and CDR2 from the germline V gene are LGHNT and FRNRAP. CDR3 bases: TGTGCTAGTGGTTTGGGGCTAGCGGGAACCGATGAGCAGTTCTTC. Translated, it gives CASGLGLAGTDEQFF. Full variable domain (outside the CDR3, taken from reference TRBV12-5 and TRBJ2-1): DARVTQTPRHKVTEMGQEVTMRCQPILGHNTVFWYRQTMMQGLELLAYFRNRAPLDDSGMPKDRFSAEMPDATLATLKIQPSEPRDSAVYFCASGLGLAGTDEQFFGPGTRLTVL.

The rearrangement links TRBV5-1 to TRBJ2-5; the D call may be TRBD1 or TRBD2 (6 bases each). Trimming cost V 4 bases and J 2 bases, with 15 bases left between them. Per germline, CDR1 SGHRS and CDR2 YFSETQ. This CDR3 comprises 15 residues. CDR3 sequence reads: CASSTRGRWQETQYF. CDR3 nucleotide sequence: TGCGCCAGCAGCACCCGGGGGCGGTGGCAAGAGACCCAGTACTTC.